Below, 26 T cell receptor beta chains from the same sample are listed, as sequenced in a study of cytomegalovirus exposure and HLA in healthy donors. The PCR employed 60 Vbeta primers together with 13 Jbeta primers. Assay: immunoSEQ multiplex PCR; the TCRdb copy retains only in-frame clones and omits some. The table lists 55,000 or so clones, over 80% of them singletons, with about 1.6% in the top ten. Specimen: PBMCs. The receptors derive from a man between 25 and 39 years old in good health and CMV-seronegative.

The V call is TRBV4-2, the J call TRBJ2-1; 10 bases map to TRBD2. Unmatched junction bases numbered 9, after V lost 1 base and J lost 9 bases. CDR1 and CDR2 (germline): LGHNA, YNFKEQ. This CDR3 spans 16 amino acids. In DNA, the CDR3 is TGTGCCAGCAGCCAAGCGGATCGGACTAGCGGCTTTGAGCAGTTCTTC. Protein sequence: CASSQADRTSGFEQFF.

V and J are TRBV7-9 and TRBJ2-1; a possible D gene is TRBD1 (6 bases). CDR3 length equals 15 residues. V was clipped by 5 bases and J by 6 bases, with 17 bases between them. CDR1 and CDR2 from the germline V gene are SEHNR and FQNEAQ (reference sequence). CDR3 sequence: CASSGGQGTFNEQFF. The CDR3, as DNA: TGTGCCAGCAGCGGGGGACAAGGGACCTTCAATGAGCAGTTCTTC.

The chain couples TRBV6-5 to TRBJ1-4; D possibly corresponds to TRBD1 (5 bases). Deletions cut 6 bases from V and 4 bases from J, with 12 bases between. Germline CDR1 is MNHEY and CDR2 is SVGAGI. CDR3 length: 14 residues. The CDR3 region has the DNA TGTGCCAGCAGGCCGGTGGGGCTTAATGAAAAACTGTTTTTT. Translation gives CASRPVGLNEKLFF.

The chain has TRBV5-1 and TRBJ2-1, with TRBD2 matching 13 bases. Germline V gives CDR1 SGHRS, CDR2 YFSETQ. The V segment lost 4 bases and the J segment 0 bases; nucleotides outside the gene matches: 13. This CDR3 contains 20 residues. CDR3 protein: CASSTMGLAGTVNSYNEQFF. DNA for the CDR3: TGCGCCAGCAGCACTATGGGACTAGCGGGAACCGTCAACTCCTACAATGAGCAGTTCTTC.

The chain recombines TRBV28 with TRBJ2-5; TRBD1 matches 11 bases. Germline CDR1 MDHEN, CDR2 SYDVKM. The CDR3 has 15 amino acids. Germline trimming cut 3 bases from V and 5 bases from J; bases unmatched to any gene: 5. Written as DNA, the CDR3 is TGTGCCAGCAGTTTCCAGGGACAGGGGGTCGAGACCCAGTACTTC. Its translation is CASSFQGQGVETQYF.

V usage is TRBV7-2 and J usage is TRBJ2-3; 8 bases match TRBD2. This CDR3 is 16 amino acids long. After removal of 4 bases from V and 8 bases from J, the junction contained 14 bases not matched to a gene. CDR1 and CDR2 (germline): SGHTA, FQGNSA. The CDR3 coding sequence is TGTGCCAGCAGCTCCGGACCGGGGGGGGGTCAGGGTACGCAGTATTTT. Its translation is CASSSGPGGGQGTQYF.

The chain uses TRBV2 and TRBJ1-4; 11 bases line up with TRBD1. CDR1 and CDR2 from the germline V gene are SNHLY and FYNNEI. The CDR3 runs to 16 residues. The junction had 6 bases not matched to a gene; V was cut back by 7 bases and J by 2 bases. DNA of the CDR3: TGTGCCAGCATGGGACAGGGGGTAATGACTAATGAAAAACTGTTTTTT. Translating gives CASMGQGVMTNEKLFF.

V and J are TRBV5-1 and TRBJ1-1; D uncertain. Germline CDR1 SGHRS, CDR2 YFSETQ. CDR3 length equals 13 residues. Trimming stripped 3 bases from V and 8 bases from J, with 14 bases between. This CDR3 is CASSSRYKSEAFF. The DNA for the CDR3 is TGCGCCAGCAGCTCCCGATACAAATCCGAAGCTTTCTTT.

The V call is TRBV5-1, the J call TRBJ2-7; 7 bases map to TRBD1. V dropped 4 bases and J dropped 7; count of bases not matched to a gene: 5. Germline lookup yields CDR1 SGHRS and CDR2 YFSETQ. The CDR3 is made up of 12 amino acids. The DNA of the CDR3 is TGCGCCAGCAGCCCGACAGGGTGGGAGCAGTACTTC. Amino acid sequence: CASSPTGWEQYF.

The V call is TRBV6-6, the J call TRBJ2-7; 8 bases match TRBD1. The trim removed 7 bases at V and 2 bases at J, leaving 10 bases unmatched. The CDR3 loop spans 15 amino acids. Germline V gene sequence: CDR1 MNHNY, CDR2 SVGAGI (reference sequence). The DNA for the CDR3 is TGTGCCAGCACCTATACCGGGACAGGAGCCTACGAGCAGTACTTC. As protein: CASTYTGTGAYEQYF.

Written as DNA, the CDR3 is TGTGCCAGCAGCAGCCGAGGACAGGCCTACGAGCAGTACTTC. Protein: CASSSRGQAYEQYF. The chain recombines TRBV5-8 with TRBJ2-7; TRBD1 aligns across 7 bases. The CDR3 is 14 residues long. The junction had 6 bases not matched to a gene; V was cut back by 4 bases and J by 2 bases. Germline lookup yields CDR1 SGHTS and CDR2 YDEGEE.

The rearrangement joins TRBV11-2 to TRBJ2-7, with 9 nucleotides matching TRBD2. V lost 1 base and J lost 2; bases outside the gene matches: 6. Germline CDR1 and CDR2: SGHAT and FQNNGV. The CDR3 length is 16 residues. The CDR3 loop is CASSLVPSGIPYEQYF. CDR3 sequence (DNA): TGTGCCAGCAGCTTAGTGCCTAGCGGGATCCCCTACGAGCAGTACTTC.

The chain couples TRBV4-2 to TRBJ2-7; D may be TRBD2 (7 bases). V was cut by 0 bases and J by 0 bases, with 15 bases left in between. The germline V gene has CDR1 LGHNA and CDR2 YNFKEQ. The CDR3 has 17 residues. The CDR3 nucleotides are TGTGCCAGCAGCCAAGATTGGGGGGGCGAGAGCTCCTACGAGCAGTACTTC. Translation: CASSQDWGGESSYEQYF.

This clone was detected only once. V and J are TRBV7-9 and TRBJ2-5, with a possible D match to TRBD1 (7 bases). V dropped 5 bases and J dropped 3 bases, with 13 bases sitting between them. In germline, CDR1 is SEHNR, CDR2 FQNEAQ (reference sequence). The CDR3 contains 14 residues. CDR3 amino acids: CASSRRGQKETQYF. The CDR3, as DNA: TGTGCCAGCAGCCGGCGGGGACAGAAAGAGACCCAGTACTTC. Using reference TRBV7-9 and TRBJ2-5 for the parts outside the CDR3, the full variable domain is DTGVSQNPRHKITKRGQNVTFRCDPISEHNRLYWYRQTLGQGPEFLTYFQNEAQLEKSRLLSDRFSAERPKGSFSTLEIQRTEQGDSAMYLCASSRRGQKETQYFGPGTRLLVL.

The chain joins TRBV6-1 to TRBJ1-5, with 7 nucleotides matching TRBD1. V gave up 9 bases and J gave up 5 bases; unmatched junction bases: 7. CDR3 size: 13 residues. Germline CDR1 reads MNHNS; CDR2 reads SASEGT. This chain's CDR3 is CARSGQYYQPQHF. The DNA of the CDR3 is TGTGCCAGGTCGGGACAGTATTATCAGCCCCAGCATTTT.

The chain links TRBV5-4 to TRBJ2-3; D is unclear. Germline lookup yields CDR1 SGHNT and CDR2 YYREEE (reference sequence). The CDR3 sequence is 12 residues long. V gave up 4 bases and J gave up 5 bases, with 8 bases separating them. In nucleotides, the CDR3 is TGTGCCAGCAGCCAACATGGAGATACGCAGTATTTT. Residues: CASSQHGDTQYF.

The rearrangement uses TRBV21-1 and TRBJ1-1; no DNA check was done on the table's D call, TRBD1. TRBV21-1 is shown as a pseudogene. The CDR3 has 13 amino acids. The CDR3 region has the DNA TGTGCCAGCAGCAAAGAACAGAACACTGAAGCTTTCTTT. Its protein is CASSKEQNTEAFF.

CDR3 coding DNA: TGTGCCAGCAGCTTAGGAAGGACAGAAACTGATACGCAGTATTTT. Translated, it gives CASSLGRTETDTQYF. V is TRBV7-9 and J is TRBJ2-3, with D maybe TRBD1 (6 bases). The V gene lost 1 base and the J gene lost 6 bases, with 14 bases spanning the gap. The germline CDR1 and CDR2 sequences are SEHNR and FQNEAQ (reference sequence). The CDR3 covers 15 residues.

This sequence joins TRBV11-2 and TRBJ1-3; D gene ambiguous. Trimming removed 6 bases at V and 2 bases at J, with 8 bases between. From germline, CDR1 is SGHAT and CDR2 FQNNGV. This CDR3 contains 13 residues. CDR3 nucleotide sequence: TGTGCCAGCAGGGCCGCAGCTGGAAACACCATATATTTT. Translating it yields CASRAAAGNTIYF.

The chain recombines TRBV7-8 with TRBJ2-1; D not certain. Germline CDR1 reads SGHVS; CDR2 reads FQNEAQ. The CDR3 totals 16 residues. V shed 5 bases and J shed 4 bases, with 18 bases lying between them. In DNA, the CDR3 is TGTGCCAGCAGCCCGCAGAGGTCCGGCCGGTACAATGAGCAGTTCTTC. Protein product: CASSPQRSGRYNEQFF.

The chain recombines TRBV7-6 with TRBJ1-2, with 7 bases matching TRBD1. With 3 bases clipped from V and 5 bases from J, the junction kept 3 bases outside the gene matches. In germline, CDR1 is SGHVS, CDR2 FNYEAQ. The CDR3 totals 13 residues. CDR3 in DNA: TGTGCCAGCAGCTTCCCGGGACAGTATGGCTACACCTTC. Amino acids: CASSFPGQYGYTF.

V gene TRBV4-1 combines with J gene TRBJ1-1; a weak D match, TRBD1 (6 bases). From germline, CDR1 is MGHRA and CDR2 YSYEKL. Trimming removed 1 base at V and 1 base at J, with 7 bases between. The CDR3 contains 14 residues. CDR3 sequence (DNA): TGCGCCAGCAGCCAAGTACAGGGGAACACTGAAGCTTTCTTT. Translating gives CASSQVQGNTEAFF.

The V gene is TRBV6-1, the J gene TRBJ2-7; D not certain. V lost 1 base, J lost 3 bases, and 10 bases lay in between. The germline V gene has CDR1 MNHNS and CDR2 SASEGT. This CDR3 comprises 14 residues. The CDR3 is CASSEETENYEQYF. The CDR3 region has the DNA TGTGCCAGCAGTGAAGAAACCGAGAACTACGAGCAGTACTTC.

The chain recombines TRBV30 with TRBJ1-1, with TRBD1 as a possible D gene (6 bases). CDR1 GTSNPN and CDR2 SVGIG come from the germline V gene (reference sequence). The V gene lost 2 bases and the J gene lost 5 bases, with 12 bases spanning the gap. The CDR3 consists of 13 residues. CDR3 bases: TGTGCCTGGAGTAACACAGGGTATACTGAAGCTTTCTTT. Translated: CAWSNTGYTEAFF.

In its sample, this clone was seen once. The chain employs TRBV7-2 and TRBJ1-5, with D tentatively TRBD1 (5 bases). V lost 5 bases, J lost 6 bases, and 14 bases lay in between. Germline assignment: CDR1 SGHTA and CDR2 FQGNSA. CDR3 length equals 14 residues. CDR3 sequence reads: CASSPNSGGQPQHF. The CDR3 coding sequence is TGTGCCAGCAGCCCAAACTCGGGGGGTCAGCCCCAGCATTTT.

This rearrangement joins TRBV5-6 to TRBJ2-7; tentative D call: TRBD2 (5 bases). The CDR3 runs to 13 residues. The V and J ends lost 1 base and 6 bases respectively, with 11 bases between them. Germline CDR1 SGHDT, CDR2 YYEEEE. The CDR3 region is CASSLLVGSEQYF. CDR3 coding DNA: TGTGCCAGCAGCTTGCTCGTGGGGAGCGAGCAGTACTTC.